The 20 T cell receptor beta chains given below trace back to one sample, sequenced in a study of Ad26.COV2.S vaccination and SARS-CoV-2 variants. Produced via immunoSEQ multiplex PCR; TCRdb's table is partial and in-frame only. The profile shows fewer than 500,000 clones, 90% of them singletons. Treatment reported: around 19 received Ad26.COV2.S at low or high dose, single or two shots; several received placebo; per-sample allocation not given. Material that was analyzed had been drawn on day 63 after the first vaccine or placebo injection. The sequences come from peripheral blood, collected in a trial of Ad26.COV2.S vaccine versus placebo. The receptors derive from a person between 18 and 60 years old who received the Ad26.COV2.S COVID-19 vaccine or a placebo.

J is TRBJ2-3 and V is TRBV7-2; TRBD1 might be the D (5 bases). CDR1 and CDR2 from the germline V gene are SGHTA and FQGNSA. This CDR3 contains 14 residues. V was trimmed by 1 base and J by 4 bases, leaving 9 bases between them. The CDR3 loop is CASSLDKGADTQYF. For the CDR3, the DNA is TGTGCCAGCAGCTTAGATAAAGGGGCAGATACGCAGTATTTT.

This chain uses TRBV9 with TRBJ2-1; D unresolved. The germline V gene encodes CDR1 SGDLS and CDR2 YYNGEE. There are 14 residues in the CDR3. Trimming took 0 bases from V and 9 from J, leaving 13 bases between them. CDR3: CASSVEPGWVEQFF. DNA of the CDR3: TGTGCCAGCAGCGTAGAGCCTGGATGGGTTGAGCAGTTCTTC.

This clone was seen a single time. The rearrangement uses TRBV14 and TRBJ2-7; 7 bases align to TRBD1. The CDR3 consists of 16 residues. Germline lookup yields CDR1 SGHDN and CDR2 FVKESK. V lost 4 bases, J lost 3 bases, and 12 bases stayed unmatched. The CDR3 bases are TGTGCCAGCAGCCGCAACCGGGACAGTCCCAACTACGAGCAGTACTTC. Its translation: CASSRNRDSPNYEQYF. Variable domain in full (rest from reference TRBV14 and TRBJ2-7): EAGVTQFPSHSVIEKGQTVTLRCDPISGHDNLYWYRRVMGKEIKFLLHFVKESKQDESGMPNNRFLAERTGGTYSTLKVQPAELEDSGVYFCASSRNRDSPNYEQYFGPGTRLTVT.

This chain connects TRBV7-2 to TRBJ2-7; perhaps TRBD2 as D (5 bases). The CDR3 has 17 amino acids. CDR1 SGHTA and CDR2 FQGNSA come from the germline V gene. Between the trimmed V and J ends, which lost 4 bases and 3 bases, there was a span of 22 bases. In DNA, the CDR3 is TGTGCCAGCAGCTCGGCCCAGAGCGGTATTGGCCTCTACGAGCAGTACTTC. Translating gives CASSSAQSGIGLYEQYF.

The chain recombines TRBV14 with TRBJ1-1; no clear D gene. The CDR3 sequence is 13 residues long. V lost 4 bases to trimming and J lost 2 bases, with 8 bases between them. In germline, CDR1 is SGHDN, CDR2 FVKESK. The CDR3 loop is CASSRHTNTEAFF. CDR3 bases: TGTGCCAGCAGCCGCCATACAAACACTGAAGCTTTCTTT.

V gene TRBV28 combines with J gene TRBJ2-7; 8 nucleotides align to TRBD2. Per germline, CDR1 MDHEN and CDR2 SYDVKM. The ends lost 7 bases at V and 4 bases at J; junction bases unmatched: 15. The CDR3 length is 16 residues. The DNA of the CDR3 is TGTGCCAGCAACCTCCGTTGGGGCGGGGGGTCATACGAGCAGTACTTC. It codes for CASNLRWGGGSYEQYF.

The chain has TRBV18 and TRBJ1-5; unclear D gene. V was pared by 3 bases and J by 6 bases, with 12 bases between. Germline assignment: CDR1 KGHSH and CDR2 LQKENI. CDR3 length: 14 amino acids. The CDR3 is CASSPGQETQPQHF. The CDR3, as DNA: TGTGCCAGCTCACCGGGCCAGGAGACTCAGCCCCAGCATTTT.

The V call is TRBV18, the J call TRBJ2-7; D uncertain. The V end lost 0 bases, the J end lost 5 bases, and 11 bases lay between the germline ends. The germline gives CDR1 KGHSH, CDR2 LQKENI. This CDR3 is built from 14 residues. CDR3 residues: CASSPPLLLDEQYF. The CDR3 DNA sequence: TGTGCCAGCTCACCACCATTATTGCTGGACGAGCAGTACTTC.

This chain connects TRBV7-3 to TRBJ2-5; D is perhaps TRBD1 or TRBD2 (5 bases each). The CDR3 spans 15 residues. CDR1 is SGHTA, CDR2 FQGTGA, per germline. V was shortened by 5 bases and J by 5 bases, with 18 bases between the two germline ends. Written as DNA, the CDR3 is TGTGCCAGCAGCCCAACCGGGGCAGGGTGGGAGACCCAGTACTTC. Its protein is CASSPTGAGWETQYF.

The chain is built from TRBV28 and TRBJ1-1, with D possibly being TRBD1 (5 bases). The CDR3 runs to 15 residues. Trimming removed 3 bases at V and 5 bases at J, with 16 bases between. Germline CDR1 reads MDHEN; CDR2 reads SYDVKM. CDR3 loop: CASSFRLPGSTEAFF. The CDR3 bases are TGTGCCAGCAGTTTTCGTTTGCCAGGGAGTACTGAAGCTTTCTTT.

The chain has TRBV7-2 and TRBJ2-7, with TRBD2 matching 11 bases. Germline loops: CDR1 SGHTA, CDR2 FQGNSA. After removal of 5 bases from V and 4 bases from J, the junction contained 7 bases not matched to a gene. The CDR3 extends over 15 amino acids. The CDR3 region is CASSIGTSGPYEQYF. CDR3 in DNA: TGTGCCAGCAGCATTGGGACTAGCGGTCCTTACGAGCAGTACTTC.

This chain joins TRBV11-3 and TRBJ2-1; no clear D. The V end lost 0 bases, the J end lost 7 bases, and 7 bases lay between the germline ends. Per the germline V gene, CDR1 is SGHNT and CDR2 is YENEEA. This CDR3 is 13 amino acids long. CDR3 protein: CASSLEDQNEQFF. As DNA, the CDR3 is TGTGCCAGCAGCTTAGAAGATCAGAATGAGCAGTTCTTC.

CDR3 sequence reads: CASSTERWGLTGELFF. CDR3 nucleotide sequence: TGTGCCAGTAGTACAGAACGATGGGGACTCACCGGGGAGCTGTTTTTT. V gene TRBV19 combines with J gene TRBJ2-2; possible D gene TRBD2, 6 bases. CDR3 size: 16 residues. V was pared by 4 bases and J by 4 bases, with 16 bases between. CDR1 and CDR2 (germline): LNHDA, SQIVND (reference sequence).

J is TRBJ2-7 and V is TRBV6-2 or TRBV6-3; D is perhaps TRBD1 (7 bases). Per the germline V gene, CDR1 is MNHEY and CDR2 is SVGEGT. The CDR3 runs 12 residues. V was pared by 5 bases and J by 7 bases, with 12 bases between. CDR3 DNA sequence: TGTGCCAGCAGTGATGCAGGGGGGGAGCAGTACTTC. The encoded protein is CASSDAGGEQYF.

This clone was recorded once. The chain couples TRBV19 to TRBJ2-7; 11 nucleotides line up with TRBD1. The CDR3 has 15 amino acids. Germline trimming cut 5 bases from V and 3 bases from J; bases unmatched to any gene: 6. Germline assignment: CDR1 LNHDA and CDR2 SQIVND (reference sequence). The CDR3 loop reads CASSVSGTGGYEQYF. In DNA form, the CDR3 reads TGTGCCAGTAGTGTCTCCGGGACAGGGGGCTACGAGCAGTACTTC.

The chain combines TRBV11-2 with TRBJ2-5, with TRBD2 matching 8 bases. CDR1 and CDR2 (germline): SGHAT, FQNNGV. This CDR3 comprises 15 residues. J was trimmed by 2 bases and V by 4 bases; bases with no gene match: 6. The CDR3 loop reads CASSSSGSRQETQYF. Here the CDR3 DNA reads TGTGCCAGCAGCTCTAGCGGGTCTCGGCAAGAGACCCAGTACTTC.

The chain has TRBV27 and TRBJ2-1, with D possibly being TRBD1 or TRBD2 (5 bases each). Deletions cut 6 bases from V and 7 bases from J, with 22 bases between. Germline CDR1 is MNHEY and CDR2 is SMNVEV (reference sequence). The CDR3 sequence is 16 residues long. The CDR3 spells CASSLVGSGHRNEQFF. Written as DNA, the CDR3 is TGTGCCAGCAGCTTAGTTGGGAGTGGACATAGAAATGAGCAGTTCTTC.

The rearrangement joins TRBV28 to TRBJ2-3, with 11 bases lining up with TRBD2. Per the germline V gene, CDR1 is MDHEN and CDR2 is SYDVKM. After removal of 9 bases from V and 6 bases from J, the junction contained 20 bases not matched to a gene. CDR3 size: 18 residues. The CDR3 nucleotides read TGTGCCAGTTCCAAGAGGCCGAAGACTAGCGGGGCTTGGGATACGCAGTATTTT. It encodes CASSKRPKTSGAWDTQYF.

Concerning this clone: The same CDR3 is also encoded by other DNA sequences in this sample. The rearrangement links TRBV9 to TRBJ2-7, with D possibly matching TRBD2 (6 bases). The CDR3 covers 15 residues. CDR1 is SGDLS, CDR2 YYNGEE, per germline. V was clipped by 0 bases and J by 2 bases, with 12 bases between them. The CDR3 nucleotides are TGTGCCAGCAGCGTAGACGGGACTGGGACCTACGAGCAGTACTTC. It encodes CASSVDGTGTYEQYF. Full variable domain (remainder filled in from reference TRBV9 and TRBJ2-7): DSGVTQTPKHLITATGQRVTLRCSPRSGDLSVYWYQQSLDQGLQFLIQYYNGEERAKGNILERFSAQQFPDLHSELNLSSLELGDSALYFCASSVDGTGTYEQYFGPGTRLTVT.

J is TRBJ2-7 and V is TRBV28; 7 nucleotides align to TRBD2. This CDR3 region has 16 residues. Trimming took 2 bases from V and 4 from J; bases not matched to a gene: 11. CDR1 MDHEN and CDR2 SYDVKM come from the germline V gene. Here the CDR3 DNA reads TGTGCCAGCAGTTTAAATAAGGTAGCGGGTGGGTACGAGCAGTACTTC. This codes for CASSLNKVAGGYEQYF. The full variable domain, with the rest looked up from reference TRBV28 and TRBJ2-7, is DVKVTQSSRYLVKRTGEKVFLECVQDMDHENMFWYRQDPGLGLRLIYFSYDVKMKEKGDIPEGYSVSREKKERFSLILESASTNQTSMYLCASSLNKVAGGYEQYFGPGTRLTVT.